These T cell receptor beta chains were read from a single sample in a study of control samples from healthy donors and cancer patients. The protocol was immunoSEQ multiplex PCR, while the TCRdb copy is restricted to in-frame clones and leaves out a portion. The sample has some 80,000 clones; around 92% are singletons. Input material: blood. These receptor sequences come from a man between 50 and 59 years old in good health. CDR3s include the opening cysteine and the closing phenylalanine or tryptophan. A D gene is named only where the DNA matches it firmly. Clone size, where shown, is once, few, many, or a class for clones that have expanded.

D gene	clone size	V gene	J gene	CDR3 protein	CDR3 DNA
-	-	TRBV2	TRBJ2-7	CASSVLVSSYEQYF	TGTGCCAGCAGTGTACTAGTTAGCTCCTACGAGCAGTACTTC
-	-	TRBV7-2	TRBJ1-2	CASSLAGQYGYTF	TGTGCCAGCAGCTTAGCGGGGCAGTATGGCTACACCTTC
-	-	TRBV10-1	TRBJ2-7	CASSEIEQYF	TGCGCCAGCAGTGAGATCGAGCAGTACTTC
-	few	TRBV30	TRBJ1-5	CAWSRIGGRLNQPQHF	TGTGCCTGGAGTAGAATCGGGGGGCGACTTAATCAGCCCCAGCATTTT
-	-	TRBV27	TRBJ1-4	CASTAGAGGKLFF	TGTGCCAGCACTGCGGGGGCCGGCGGAAAACTGTTTTTT
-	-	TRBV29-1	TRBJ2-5	CSVQSARVIQETQYF	TGCAGCGTCCAAAGCGCCAGGGTCATCCAAGAGACCCAGTACTTC
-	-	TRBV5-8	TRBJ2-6	CASSRDLTAGANVLTF	TGTGCCAGCAGTCGGGACCTGACGGCTGGGGCCAACGTCCTGACTTTC
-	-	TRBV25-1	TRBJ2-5	CASSEWGETQYF	TGTGCCAGCAGTGAATGGGGGGAGACCCAGTACTTC
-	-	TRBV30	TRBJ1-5	CAWSGGGNQPQHF	TGTGCCTGGAGTGGAGGGGGGAATCAGCCCCAGCATTTT
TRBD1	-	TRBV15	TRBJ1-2	CATNPTGGNYGYTF	TGTGCCACCAACCCGACAGGGGGCAACTATGGCTACACCTTC
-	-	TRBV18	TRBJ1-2	CASSPGDRYGYTF	TGTGCCAGCTCACCGGGGGACCGCTATGGCTACACCTTC
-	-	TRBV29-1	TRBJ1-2	CSVEERGQIFYGYTF	TGCAGCGTTGAAGAACGAGGTCAGATCTTCTATGGCTACACCTTC
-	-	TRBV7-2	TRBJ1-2	CASSPGRSRHYGYTF	TGTGCCAGCAGCCCAGGACGGTCCCGGCACTATGGCTACACCTTC
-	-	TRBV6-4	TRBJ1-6	CASSVQAGNSPLHF	TGTGCCAGCAGTGTTCAGGCGGGTAATTCACCCCTCCACTTT
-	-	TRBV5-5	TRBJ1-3	CASSLDAVARNTIYF	TGTGCCAGCAGCTTGGATGCGGTAGCCAGAAACACCATATATTTT
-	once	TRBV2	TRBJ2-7	CASCTDSYEQYF	TGTGCCAGCTGTACAGACTCCTACGAGCAGTACTTC
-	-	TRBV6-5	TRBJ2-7	CASSKNRDHEQYF	TGTGCCAGCAGTAAAAACAGGGACCACGAGCAGTACTTC
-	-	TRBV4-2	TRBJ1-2	CASSQGGTNYGYTF	TGTGCCAGCAGCCAAGGTGGCACCAACTATGGCTACACCTTC
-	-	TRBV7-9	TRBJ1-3	CASSLDTSGNTIYF	TGTGCCAGCAGCCTGGACACCTCTGGAAACACCATATATTTT
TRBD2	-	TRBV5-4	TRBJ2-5	CASSLVGGSQETQYF	TGTGCCAGCAGCTTGGTGGGGGGGTCTCAAGAGACCCAGTACTTC
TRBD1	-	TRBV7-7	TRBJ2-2	CASSRQGAGDGELFF	TGTGCCAGCAGCCGACAGGGGGCTGGGGACGGGGAGCTGTTTTTT
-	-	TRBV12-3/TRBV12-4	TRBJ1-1	CASSLRGNTEAFF	TGTGCCAGCAGTCTCCGGGGGAACACTGAAGCTTTCTTT
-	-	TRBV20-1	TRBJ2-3	CSAPDLHTQYF	TGCAGTGCTCCGGACCTACATACGCAGTATTTT